Listed here are 13 T cell receptor beta chains from one sample, sequenced in a study of cytomegalovirus exposure and HLA in healthy donors. The PCR ran on 60 Vbeta and 13 Jbeta primers. Method: immunoSEQ multiplex PCR; TCRdb's copy keeps in-frame clones and lacks some. The table counts 100,000 to 150,000 clones; around 3.6% lies in the top ten. The sample comprised PBMCs. These receptors were taken from a man aged 18 to 29 in good health and CMV-seronegative.

The J gene is TRBJ1-5, the V gene TRBV19; TRBD1 matches 11 bases. Trimming cost V 7 bases and J 7 bases; bases outside gene matches: 6. Germline lookup yields CDR1 LNHDA and CDR2 SQIVND (reference sequence). The CDR3 consists of 14 residues. Here the CDR3 reads CASTTGQGDQPQHF. CDR3 nucleotide sequence: TGTGCCAGTACTACGGGACAGGGGGACCAGCCCCAGCATTTT.

The rearrangement links TRBV27 to TRBJ2-5, with D perhaps matching TRBD2 (7 bases). This CDR3 region has 14 residues. V was clipped by 5 bases and J by 5 bases, with 15 bases between them. Germline CDR1 is MNHEY and CDR2 is SMNVEV (reference sequence). This CDR3 reads CASSSSGGRETQYF. Written as DNA, the CDR3 is TGTGCCAGCAGTAGTTCGGGGGGCCGGGAGACCCAGTACTTC.

The chain employs TRBV5-1 and TRBJ2-7, with TRBD1 matching 7 bases. Trimming removed 2 bases from V and 2 bases from J; junction bases left unmatched: 4. CDR1 and CDR2 from the germline V gene are SGHRS and YFSETQ. This CDR3 spans 14 amino acids. The CDR3 bases are TGCGCCAGCAGCTTAAGGGACAGACCCTACGAGCAGTACTTC. As protein: CASSLRDRPYEQYF.

The chain is built from TRBV30 and TRBJ1-4; D remains unclear. CDR3 length: 13 residues. The germline gives CDR1 GTSNPN, CDR2 SVGIG (reference sequence). Trimming pared 1 base from V and 9 bases from J, leaving 12 bases between. CDR3 nucleotide sequence: TGTGCCTGGAGTGGGCAGGATTATAAAAAACTGTTTTTT. This gives the protein CAWSGQDYKKLFF.

The chain employs TRBV2 and TRBJ1-1, with a weak D call TRBD1 (6 bases). Germline lookup yields CDR1 SNHLY and CDR2 FYNNEI. V was trimmed by 1 base and J by 1 base, leaving 10 bases between them. The CDR3 has 15 amino acids. The CDR3 DNA follows: TGTGCCAGCAGTGAAGTGGTAGGGGGGAACACTGAAGCTTTCTTT. The encoded protein is CASSEVVGGNTEAFF.

The chain recombines TRBV6-4 with TRBJ1-6; no firm D call. Germline CDR1 and CDR2: MRHNA and SNTAGT. The germline V and J ends were trimmed by 6 bases and 10 bases, with 13 bases remaining between them. This CDR3 has 13 amino acids. For the CDR3, the DNA is TGTGCCAGCAGCCAGACAAAAGTCTCACCCCTCCACTTT. Translation: CASSQTKVSPLHF.

In DNA, the CDR3 is TGTGCCAGTAACCGGGGCGGGGGGGCGAATTCACCCCTCCACTTT. It specifies CASNRGGGANSPLHF. This chain uses TRBV19 with TRBJ1-6, with D possibly matching TRBD1 (6 bases). Trimming pared 7 bases from V and 7 bases from J, leaving 17 bases between. CDR3 length: 15 amino acids. Germline CDR1 reads LNHDA; CDR2 reads SQIVND (reference sequence).

The chain links TRBV5-4 to TRBJ2-7; no firm D call. With 0 bases removed from V and 6 bases from J, the gap between germline ends came to 7 bases. In germline, CDR1 is SGHNT, CDR2 YYREEE (reference sequence). The CDR3 is made up of 12 amino acids. The CDR3 bases are TGTGCCAGCAGCTTGGGTTACACCGAGCAGTACTTC. Encoded protein: CASSLGYTEQYF.

This sequence joins TRBV25-1 and TRBJ1-2; D is ambiguous. V dropped 1 base and J dropped 8 bases, with 8 bases sitting between them. Germline loops: CDR1 MGHDK, CDR2 SYGVNS. The length of the CDR3 is 12 residues. CDR3: CASSELVGGYTF. In DNA form, the CDR3 reads TGTGCCAGCAGTGAATTGGTGGGCGGCTACACCTTC.

The chain links TRBV7-9 to TRBJ2-5; D uncertain. The tail of the sequence fits TRBJ2-7 better, so the J call may be wrong. The CDR3 runs to 14 residues. Germline CDR1 SEHNR, CDR2 FQNEAQ (reference sequence). The CDR3 coding sequence is TGTGCCAGCAGCTCCACCCACGGGTCCTACGAGCAGTACTTC. It codes for CASSSTHGSYEQYF.

V and J are TRBV7-9 and TRBJ2-7, with 13 positions matching TRBD2. The V gene's germline CDR1 is SEHNR and CDR2 FQNEAQ (reference sequence). J lost 6 bases, V lost 5 bases, and 4 bases had no gene match. CDR3 length: 14 amino acids. In DNA, the CDR3 is TGTGCCAGCAGCCGACTAGCGGGAGGAACCGAGCAGTACTTC. It codes for CASSRLAGGTEQYF.

V usage is TRBV7-3 and J usage is TRBJ2-7, with 8 bases identical to TRBD2. The CDR3 runs to 15 residues. Trimming removed 5 bases from V and 4 bases from J; junction bases left unmatched: 10. Germline V gene data show CDR1 as SGHTA and CDR2 as FQGTGA. The CDR3 nucleotides read TGTGCCAGCAGCCCAAACGGGGGGGCCCAATACGAGCAGTACTTC. Amino acid sequence: CASSPNGGAQYEQYF. Full variable domain (rest looked up from reference TRBV7-3 and TRBJ2-7): GAGVSQTPSNKVTEKGKYVELRCDPISGHTALYWYRQSLGQGPEFLIYFQGTGAADDSGLPNDRFFAVRPEGSVSTLKIQRTERGDSAVYLCASSPNGGAQYEQYFGPGTRLTVT.

The chain couples TRBV19 to TRBJ1-3; the D is unclear. The CDR3 is 13 amino acids. Germline lookup yields CDR1 LNHDA and CDR2 SQIVND (reference sequence). V was pared by 5 bases and J by 3 bases, with 8 bases between. The CDR3: CASSPSFGNTIYF. The CDR3 DNA reads as TGTGCCAGTAGTCCGAGCTTTGGAAACACCATATATTTT.